The clone carrying this T cell receptor (beta chain) was observed at least ten times. The sample belongs to a study of T cells after yellow fever vaccination. UMIs and a universal primer site were added when TCR cDNA was made by 5'RACE template switching. Via MiXCR, TCRdb re-called the 5' RACE reads, giving one row per CDR3 protein. The sample lists about 52,000 distinct CDR3 sequences, about 6.3% seen once, with 24% in the top ten. V lost 1 base to trimming and J lost 7 bases, with 6 bases between them. The length of the CDR3 is 12 residues. Germline CDR1 is SGHAT and CDR2 is FQDESV (reference sequence).

The origin of this receptor is a man between 18 and 29 years old who received the YFV17D yellow fever vaccine. This specimen consisted of CD8+ T cells not binding an NS4B(214-222) dextramer, sorted from PBMCs, obtained about 41 days after the first yellow fever vaccination. The J gene is TRBJ2-3, the V gene TRBV11-1; no clear D. As DNA, the CDR3 is TGTGCCAGCAGCTTAGGGGCTCATACGCAGTATTTT. This sequence encodes CASSLGAHTQYF.